The 24 T cell receptor beta chains presented below share a single source sample, sequenced in a study of T cell repertoires in cytomegalovirus infection. TCRdb analysed the reads with MiXCR anew, one entry per CDR3 protein. The table lists 90,000 to 120,000 distinct CDR3 sequences, 23% of them singletons. The sequencing input was CD8+ T cells from PBMCs. The receptors were sampled from a human donor in good health (CMV status not recorded). Some clones in this sample may be carry-over from other donors' samples.

This clonotype was detected only a few times. This chain joins TRBV20-1 and TRBJ1-2; 8 nucleotides agree with TRBD1. CDR1 and CDR2 (germline): DFQATT, SNEGSKA (reference sequence). The length of the CDR3 is 15 residues. J was trimmed by 4 bases and V by 7 bases; bases with no gene match: 14. As DNA, the CDR3 is TGCAGTGGCGTTTCGCAGGGGGCTGTAGGCTATGGCTACACCTTC. Amino acids: CSGVSQGAVGYGYTF.

In its sample, this clonotype was seen many times. The chain has TRBV19 and TRBJ1-2; 10 bases fit TRBD1. Germline CDR1 is LNHDA and CDR2 is SQIVND (reference sequence). After removal of 6 bases from V and 2 bases from J, the junction contained 9 bases not matched to a gene. The CDR3 consists of 16 residues. In DNA, the CDR3 is TGTGCCAGTAGCCTTGATCGACAGGGGGCAAACTATGGCTACACCTTC. Its translation: CASSLDRQGANYGYTF.

This clonotype was found a few times. The chain recombines TRBV29-1 with TRBJ2-7; possible D gene TRBD2, 6 bases. The CDR3 sequence is 11 residues long. The ends were cut back, 4 bases at V and 3 bases at J, with 7 bases in the middle. The V gene's germline CDR1 is SQVTM and CDR2 ANQGSEA. The CDR3 spells CSVAGGYEQYF. CDR3 in DNA: TGCAGCGTTGCCGGGGGCTACGAGCAGTACTTC.

The chain joins TRBV6-5 to TRBJ2-1, with D tentatively TRBD1 or TRBD2 (6 bases each). The CDR3 sequence is 16 residues long. The germline CDR1 and CDR2 sequences are MNHEY and SVGAGI. V was trimmed by 2 bases and J by 0 bases, leaving 11 bases between them. The CDR3 reads CASSYGGPSSYNEQFF. DNA of the CDR3: TGTGCCAGCAGTTACGGGGGGCCGAGCTCCTACAATGAGCAGTTCTTC.

This chain links TRBV6-6 with TRBJ2-7, with D possibly TRBD1 on 6 matching bases. The CDR3 length is 12 residues. V was cut by 5 bases and J by 6 bases, with 11 bases left in between. The germline gives CDR1 MNHNY, CDR2 SVGAGI (reference sequence). The CDR3 loop is CASSQQGGEQYF. The CDR3 DNA follows: TGTGCCAGCAGTCAACAGGGTGGCGAGCAGTACTTC.

DNA of the CDR3: TGTGCCAGTAGTATAGATCGGGGAAGTGGAAACATTCAGTACTTC. Its translation: CASSIDRGSGNIQYF. The chain is built from TRBV19 and TRBJ2-4; D might be TRBD2 (5 bases). The CDR3 covers 15 residues. Trimming removed 0 bases from V and 6 bases from J, with 12 bases in between. Germline V lookup: CDR1 LNHDA, CDR2 SQIVND (reference sequence).

V and J are TRBV20-1 and TRBJ2-5; D perhaps matches TRBD2 (6 bases). CDR1 and CDR2 from the germline V gene are DFQATT and SNEGSKA (reference sequence). V lost 6 bases and J lost 10, with 21 bases in between. The CDR3 sequence is 13 residues long. This CDR3 reads CSAAGLRGLDQYF. The CDR3 nucleotides are TGCAGTGCCGCGGGACTCCGGGGCCTGGACCAGTACTTC.

J is TRBJ2-5 and V is TRBV12-3 or TRBV12-4, with D maybe TRBD1 (5 bases). V lost 2 bases and J 2 bases, leaving 15 bases between the germline ends. The CDR3 contains 16 residues. CDR3 sequence: CASSLRGRERQETQYF. Written as DNA, the CDR3 is TGTGCCAGCAGTTTACGAGGCAGGGAAAGGCAAGAGACCCAGTACTTC.

The V call is TRBV6-5, the J call TRBJ2-7, with a tentative D call TRBD2 (5 bases). Germline assignment: CDR1 MNHEY and CDR2 SVGAGI. V was shortened by 0 bases and J by 7 bases, with 13 bases between the two germline ends. CDR3 size: 14 residues. CDR3 residues: CASSYSAGTREQYF. DNA for the CDR3: TGTGCCAGCAGTTACTCCGCGGGCACCAGGGAGCAGTACTTC.

The genes are TRBV6-1 and TRBJ1-2, with a possible D match to TRBD1 (5 bases). CDR3 length: 14 residues. V lost 2 bases and J lost 6, with 13 bases in between. In germline, CDR1 is MNHNS, CDR2 SASEGT. The CDR3 DNA reads TGTGCCAGCAGTGAATTCGGACACCTCGATGGCTACACCTTC. Protein product: CASSEFGHLDGYTF.

This clonotype was found many times. The genes are TRBV6-1 and TRBJ2-1; a weak D match, TRBD2 (5 bases). Trimming pared 11 bases from V and 3 bases from J, leaving 17 bases between. The CDR3 contains 14 residues. Germline loops: CDR1 MNHNS, CDR2 SASEGT. CDR3 sequence reads: CALNPGIYYNEQFF. The CDR3 region has the DNA TGTGCCCTTAACCCGGGGATATACTACAATGAGCAGTTCTTC.

This chain connects TRBV6-8 to TRBJ1-2; 9 bases agree with TRBD1. Germline-derived CDR1 and CDR2 are MNHGY and SAAAGT. This CDR3 has 15 residues. After removal of 5 bases from V and 7 bases from J, the junction contained 11 bases not matched to a gene. CDR3: CASSRGQGLAFGYTF. The CDR3 DNA reads TGTGCCAGCAGTCGGGGACAGGGCCTGGCATTTGGCTACACCTTC.

V gene TRBV14 combines with J gene TRBJ1-1, with D possibly TRBD1 on 6 matching bases. V gave up 4 bases and J gave up 10 bases, with 16 bases separating them. CDR3 size: 13 residues. Germline V gene sequence: CDR1 SGHDN, CDR2 FVKESK. CDR3 coding DNA: TGTGCCAGCAGCCCGGGGGCCATAAGGGGAGCTTTCTTT. It is translated as CASSPGAIRGAFF.

This clonotype has only a few counts. V and J are TRBV12-3 or TRBV12-4 and TRBJ2-1; tentatively, D is TRBD2 (6 bases). V was cut by 1 base and J by 8 bases, with 18 bases left in between. The CDR3 length is 16 residues. The CDR3, as DNA: TGTGCCAGCAGTTTAGGGGGGAGCAGTTGGAGGGATGAGCAGTTCTTC. This encodes CASSLGGSSWRDEQFF.

This clonotype was recorded at least ten times. The CDR3 nucleotides read TGCGCCAGCAGCCAAGATCAGAACGTGAACACTGAAGCTTTCTTT. Protein: CASSQDQNVNTEAFF. The rearrangement links TRBV4-3 to TRBJ1-1; D gene uncertain. The germline V gene encodes CDR1 LGHNA and CDR2 YSLEER. The CDR3 is 15 amino acids. The ends were cut back, 0 bases at V and 0 bases at J, with 8 bases in the middle.

This clonotype was counted only a few times. The chain is built from TRBV19 and TRBJ1-5, with 9 bases that match TRBD1. The trim removed 4 bases at V and 6 bases at J, leaving 7 bases unmatched. Germline V gene sequence: CDR1 LNHDA, CDR2 SQIVND (reference sequence). The CDR3 runs 15 residues. CDR3 region: CASSSRGQGSQPQHF. The CDR3 nucleotides are TGTGCCAGTAGTAGCCGAGGACAGGGGAGTCAGCCCCAGCATTTT.

In regard to this clonotype: Relative to the germline gene, one junction end is altered; a read error may explain this. The chain combines TRBV16 with TRBJ1-2; TRBD1 aligns across 7 bases. Germline assignment: CDR1 KGHSY and CDR2 FQNENV. The CDR3 sequence is 16 residues long. The CDR3 is CASSQGKGGRDYGYTF. Here the CDR3 DNA reads TGTGCCAGCAGCCAAGGAAAAGGGGGCCGGGACTACGGCTACACCTTC.

Ten or more counts support this clonotype. The V gene is TRBV11-3, the J gene TRBJ2-7; 8 bases are shared with TRBD1. The CDR3 is 14 residues long. Germline assignment: CDR1 SGHNT and CDR2 YENEEA. The trim removed 4 bases at V and 2 bases at J, leaving 4 bases unmatched. The CDR3 DNA is TGTGCCAGCAGCTCCGGACAGGGACCCTACGAGCAGTACTTC. Translating it yields CASSSGQGPYEQYF. Combining the CDR3 with reference TRBV11-3 and TRBJ2-7 gives the whole variable domain EAGVVQSPRYKIIEKKQPVAFWCNPISGHNTLYWYLQNLGQGPELLIRYENEEAVDDSQLPKDRFSAERLKGVDSTLKIQPAELGDSAVYLCASSSGQGPYEQYFGPGTRLTVT.

Only a few counts were recorded for this clonotype. The CDR3 DNA follows: TGTGCCAGCAGTCTTAGTTCCGCCAGCTCTGGAAACACCATATATTTT. Protein product: CASSLSSASSGNTIYF. This chain connects TRBV12-3 or TRBV12-4 to TRBJ1-3; D unclear. This CDR3 contains 16 residues. Trimming stripped 5 bases from V and 0 bases from J, with 14 bases between.

This clonotype was picked up a small number of times. This chain uses TRBV28 with TRBJ2-5, with 7 bases fitting TRBD2. The junction had 4 bases not matched to a gene; V was cut back by 3 bases and J by 0 bases. The CDR3 is 15 residues long. Germline V CDR1 and CDR2: MDHEN, SYDVKM. The CDR3 here is CASSFEAGNQETQYF. The CDR3 nucleotides are TGTGCCAGCAGTTTTGAAGCGGGGAACCAAGAGACCCAGTACTTC. Full variable domain (remainder filled in from reference TRBV28 and TRBJ2-5): DVKVTQSSRYLVKRTGEKVFLECVQDMDHENMFWYRQDPGLGLRLIYFSYDVKMKEKGDIPEGYSVSREKKERFSLILESASTNQTSMYLCASSFEAGNQETQYFGPGTRLLVL.

This clonotype was recorded many times. This chain links TRBV6-2 or TRBV6-3 with TRBJ2-7, with D possibly being TRBD1 or TRBD2 (5 bases each). Per the germline V gene, CDR1 is MNHEY and CDR2 is SVGEGT. V was cut by 6 bases and J by 6 bases, with 12 bases left in between. The length of the CDR3 is 12 residues. CDR3 DNA: TGTGCCAGCAGCCAGACCGGGACCGAGCAGTACTTC. Its translation: CASSQTGTEQYF.

This clonotype was observed a handful of times. The chain employs TRBV11-3 and TRBJ2-1; no clear D gene. Germline V gene sequence: CDR1 SGHNT, CDR2 YENEEA. The CDR3 runs 14 residues. The V and J ends lost 4 bases and 3 bases respectively, with 10 bases between them. CDR3 nucleotide sequence: TGTGCCAGCAGCTACGAAGGTATCTACAATGAGCAGTTCTTC. Amino acids: CASSYEGIYNEQFF.

This clonotype was found a few times. The chain combines TRBV11-2 with TRBJ2-5; the D gene is possibly TRBD2 (6 bases). CDR3 size: 15 residues. CDR1 and CDR2 from the germline V gene are SGHAT and FQNNGV. V gave up 5 bases and J gave up 1 base, with 14 bases separating them. CDR3 DNA sequence: TGTGCCAGCAGCGGGATAGCGGAGCCCCAAGAGACCCAGTACTTC. This translates into CASSGIAEPQETQYF.

This clonotype came up a few times. The chain uses TRBV29-1 and TRBJ1-5, with D possibly TRBD1 on 5 matching bases. This CDR3 is built from 13 residues. Germline-derived CDR1 and CDR2 are SQVTM and ANQGSEA. V lost 0 bases and J 6 bases, leaving 9 bases between the germline ends. CDR3 protein: CSVEDGHGQPQHF. CDR3 in DNA: TGCAGCGTTGAAGATGGACACGGTCAGCCCCAGCATTTT.